This T cell receptor beta chain is from a study of control samples from healthy donors and cancer patients. Using immunoSEQ multiplex PCR, the repertoire was profiled, and TCRdb retains in-frame clones only, with some absent. Of some 140,000 clones listed, approximately 96% are singletons. Germline V CDR1 and CDR2: LNHDA, SQIVND (reference sequence). CDR3 length: 15 residues. Trimming left V 2 bases short and J 6 bases short, with 14 bases between. Input material: blood. This receptor was obtained from a man aged 40-49 years in good health. The chain combines TRBV19 with TRBJ2-1, with D maybe TRBD2 (5 bases). The CDR3 DNA reads TGTGCCAGTAGTATATTCCCCCTTGGAGGCAATGAGCAGTTCTTC. This sequence encodes CASSIFPLGGNEQFF.